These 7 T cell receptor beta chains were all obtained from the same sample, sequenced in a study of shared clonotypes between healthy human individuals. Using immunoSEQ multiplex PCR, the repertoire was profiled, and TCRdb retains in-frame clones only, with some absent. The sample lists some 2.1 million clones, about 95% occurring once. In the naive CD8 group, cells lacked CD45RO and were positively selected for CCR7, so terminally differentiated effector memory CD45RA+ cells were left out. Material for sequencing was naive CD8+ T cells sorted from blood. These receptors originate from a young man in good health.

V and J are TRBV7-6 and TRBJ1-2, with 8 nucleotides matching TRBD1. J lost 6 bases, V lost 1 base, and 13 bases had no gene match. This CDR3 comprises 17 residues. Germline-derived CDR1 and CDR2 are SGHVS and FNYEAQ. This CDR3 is CASSLGPQGQGADGYTF. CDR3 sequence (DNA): TGTGCCAGCAGCTTAGGGCCTCAAGGGCAGGGGGCGGATGGCTACACCTTC.

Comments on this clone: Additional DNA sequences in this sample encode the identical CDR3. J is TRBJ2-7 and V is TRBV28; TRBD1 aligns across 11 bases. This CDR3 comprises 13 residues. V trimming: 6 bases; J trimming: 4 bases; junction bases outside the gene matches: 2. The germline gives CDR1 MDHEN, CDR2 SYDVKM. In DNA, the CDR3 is TGTGCCAGCAGGGGGACAGGGGGGTACGAGCAGTACTTC. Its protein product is CASRGTGGYEQYF.

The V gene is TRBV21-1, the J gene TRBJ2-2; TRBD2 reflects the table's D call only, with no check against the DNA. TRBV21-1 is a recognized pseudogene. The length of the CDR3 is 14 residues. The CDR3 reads CASTPTSNTGELFF. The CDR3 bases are TGTGCCAGCACCCCGACTAGTAACACCGGGGAGCTGTTTTTT.

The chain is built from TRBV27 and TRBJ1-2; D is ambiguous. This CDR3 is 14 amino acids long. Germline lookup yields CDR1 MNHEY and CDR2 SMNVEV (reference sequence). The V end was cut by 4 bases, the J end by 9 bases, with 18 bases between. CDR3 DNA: TGTGCCAGCAGTTCCATTCCACCCGGGTCTCGCTACACCTTC. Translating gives CASSSIPPGSRYTF.

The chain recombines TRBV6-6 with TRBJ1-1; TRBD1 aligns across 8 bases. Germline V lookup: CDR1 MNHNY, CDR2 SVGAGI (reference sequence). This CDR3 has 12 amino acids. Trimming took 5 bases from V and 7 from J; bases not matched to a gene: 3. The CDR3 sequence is CASSPDRVEAFF. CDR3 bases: TGTGCCAGCAGTCCGGACAGGGTTGAAGCTTTCTTT.

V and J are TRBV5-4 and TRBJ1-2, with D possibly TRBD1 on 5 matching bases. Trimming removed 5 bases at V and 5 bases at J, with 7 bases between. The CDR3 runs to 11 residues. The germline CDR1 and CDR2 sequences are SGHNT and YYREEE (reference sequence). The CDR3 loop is CASRAGYGYTF. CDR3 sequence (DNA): TGTGCCAGCAGGGCAGGGTATGGCTACACCTTC. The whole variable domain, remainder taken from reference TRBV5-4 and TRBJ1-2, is ETGVTQSPTHLIKTRGQQVTLRCSSQSGHNTVSWYQQALGQGPQFIFQYYREEENGRGNFPPRFSGLQFPNYSSELNVNALELDDSALYLCASRAGYGYTFGSGTRLTVV.

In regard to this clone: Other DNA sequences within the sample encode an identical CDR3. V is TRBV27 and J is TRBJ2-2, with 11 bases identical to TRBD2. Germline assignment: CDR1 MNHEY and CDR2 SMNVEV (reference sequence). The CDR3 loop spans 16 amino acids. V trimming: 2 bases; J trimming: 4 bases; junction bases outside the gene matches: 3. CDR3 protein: CASSLLAGGGTGELFF. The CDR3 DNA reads TGTGCCAGCAGTTTACTAGCGGGGGGAGGCACCGGGGAGCTGTTTTTT.